This T cell receptor beta chain appears in the sequencing data of a study of regulatory T cells in long-lasting Graves disease (dated by TCRdb to the early 2020s). About the study as a whole: Patients with newly diagnosed Graves' disease had been on antithyroid drugs for under 3 months. This study used TCR sequencing and RNA sequencing of peripheral blood to compare persistent Graves' disease patients against newly diagnosed Graves' disease patients. The study was registered as a clinical trial and conducted in China. A total of some 33 samples were covered by TCR sequencing, comprising approximately 13 persistent and approximately 20 newly diagnosed Graves' disease patients.

The time point label on this specimen signifies: newly diagnosed GD, antithyroid drugs for less than 3 months. For both TCR sequencing and RNA sequencing, RNA was extracted from PBMCs in TRIzol. The diagnosis of Graves' disease followed American Thyroid Association guidelines. Patients were recruited from an endocrinology department in Xi'an, China. Each patient gave around 9.2 milliliters of peripheral blood, collected in an EDTA anticoagulant tube. Ficoll Paque Plus density gradient separation was used to isolate PBMCs, and no further T cell sorting was done. RNA quality was checked with an Agilent 2100 Bioanalyzer and agarose gel, and concentration with a NanoDrop 2000. General study outcomes and caveats: Because the primary lesion, thyroid tissue, could not be accessed, the study looked at peripheral blood alone. Persistent disease showed preferential use of TRBV28, TRBJ1-2 and TRBJ2-5, whereas newly diagnosed disease favored TRBV20-1 and TRBJ2-1. The small sample size was acknowledged by the authors as a limitation that may reduce accuracy. Persistent patients shared more public clonotypes among themselves (around 2,800) than newly diagnosed patients did (more than 950). Sequencing and analysis were limited to the TCR beta chain. Lower TCR Shannon entropy and fewer highly expanded clones were observed in persistent Graves' disease patients than in newly diagnosed patients, which suggested clonal expansion.

With respect to this clonotype: No cognate antigen has been identified for it. A much larger clone sits a single nucleotide away, making a read error possible.

Inclusive of the bounding cysteine and phenylalanine, the CDR3 is 12 residues long. CDR3 DNA only is kept here, 36 bases in frame from base 1. From a lookup of the germline V gene, CDR1 and CDR2 are SNHLY and FYNNEI. The library was built by means of multiplex PCR. Sequencer: Illumina HiSeq 4000. CDR3 regions were amplified by Arm-PCR with iRepertoire HTBI primers to construct TCR beta libraries. Gel purification was performed on PCR products prior to sequencing. The source study handled its data this way. A total of fewer than 80 TRBV and 14 TRBJ segments were identified across samples and were used for gene usage analysis of CDR3 amino acid clonotypes. COPE and FqMerger were used to merge filtered high-quality paired reads into contigs. BLAST was used to align contigs to IMGT TRBV, TRBD and TRBJ reference genes, and CDR3 was defined according to IMGT. Any clonotype with a frequency above 0.1% was classified as a highly expanded clone. Shannon entropy served as the measure of repertoire diversity, while the Gini coefficient captured V-J evenness. A clonotype was considered public if more than one individual shared it. The raw public reads went through TCRdb reprocessing: fastp at Q25, MiXCR clone calling, in-frame beta chains kept. One record per CDR3 amino acid sequence lists the most common genes and DNA. In this record, the V and J calls reflect TCRdb's handling and not the investigators' own analysis. The sample includes approximately 400,000 distinct CDR3 sequences, with roughly 15% observed a single time. 22% of the sample lies in the top ten.

The clonotype originates from a female donor with Graves disease. This specimen consisted of peripheral blood mononuclear cells (PBMCs), obtained at new diagnosis, from a patient treated with antithyroid drugs. The rearrangement combines TRBV2 with TRBJ1-5; 5 matching bases give a weak D call of TRBD1. The bases are TGTGCCAGCAGTGTTACCCGACAGCCCCAGCGTTTT. It encodes CASSVTRQPQRF.